The sequence of this T cell receptor beta chain was determined in a study of cytomegalovirus exposure and HLA in healthy donors. Study context: Of 398 genotyped donors, approximately 84% clustered with self-reported Caucasian donors.

13 Jbeta primers and 60 Vbeta primers were used for the PCR. Profiled with immunoSEQ multiplex PCR; TCRdb holds only in-frame clones, not every one. The repertoire holds 65,000 or so clones, with approximately 60% as singletons. In this sample, this clone turned up once. Its antigen is unknown. The study's findings and limits: Accounts indicate the classifier identified cytomegalovirus status with strong specificity and sensitivity.

The CDR3 is 13 amino acids. Germline V lookup: CDR1 MNHEY, CDR2 SVGAGI. Trimming pared 5 bases from V and 4 bases from J, leaving 11 bases between. The sequenced sample consisted of PBMCs. The V and J genes are TRBV6-5 and TRBJ1-1; a weak D match, TRBD1 (6 bases). The sequence derives from a man in his thirties or forties in good health and CMV-seronegative. CDR3 DNA: TGTGCCAGCAGTACCTACAGGGCCACTGAAGCTTTCTTT. This codes for CASSTYRATEAFF.